These T cell receptor beta chains were read from a single sample in a study of blood T cell repertoires in COVID-19. Data came from immunoSEQ multiplex PCR; TCRdb stores just in-frame clones and leaves some out. The table has about 83,000 clones, 86% seen once. Sequenced input: peripheral blood. The receptors shown here come from a man aged 50 or older with active COVID-19. Both conserved end residues are part of each CDR3. The D gene is left open where the match is weak. The size field is filled for only some rows; it gives once, few, many or a size class.

TRBV30	TRBD1	once	TRBJ2-7	CAWNVIRTGSSYEQYF	TGTGCCTGGAATGTTATACGGACAGGGAGCTCCTACGAGCAGTACTTC
TRBV6-5	.	.	TRBJ1-1	CASRTNMNTEAFF	TGTGCCAGCAGGACTAACATGAACACTGAAGCTTTCTTT
TRBV7-2	.	.	TRBJ2-2	CASSSNRLAKTGELFF	TGTGCCAGCAGCTCGAATAGACTGGCGAAGACCGGGGAGCTGTTTTTT
TRBV14	.	.	TRBJ2-7	CASSQVTGGPPYEQYF	TGTGCCAGCAGCCAAGTGACGGGGGGCCCCCCCTACGAGCAGTACTTC
TRBV21-1	.	.	TRBJ1-1	CASSSIDRSRVMNTEAFF	TGTGCCAGCAGCAGCATAGACAGGTCCCGAGTGATGAACACTGAAGCTTTCTTT
TRBV4-3	.	.	TRBJ1-5	CASSQDRQINQPQHF	TGCGCCAGCAGCCAAGATCGACAGATCAATCAGCCCCAGCATTTT
TRBV5-1	TRBD2	.	TRBJ2-3	CASSYLAERGDTQYF	TGCGCCAGCAGCTACCTAGCGGAGAGGGGAGATACGCAGTATTTT
TRBV4-3	TRBD2	.	TRBJ2-3	CASSQDRGGDTDTQYF	TGCGCCAGCAGCCAAGATCGGGGGGGGGACACAGATACGCAGTATTTT
TRBV6-2/TRBV6-3	TRBD2	.	TRBJ2-5	CASSYSGRSGALTQYF	TGTGCCAGCAGTTATTCGGGGAGAAGCGGGGCGCTTACCCAGTACTTC
TRBV28	.	once	TRBJ2-6	CASTSGSGANVLTF	TGTGCCAGCACCTCAGGCTCTGGGGCCAACGTCCTGACTTTC
TRBV28	TRBD1	.	TRBJ1-2	CASSFSNTGGNGYTF	TGTGCCAGCAGTTTCTCCAATACAGGGGGCAATGGCTACACCTTC
TRBV29-1	TRBD2	.	TRBJ2-3	CSVVGLAGIVTDTQYF	TGCAGCGTTGTGGGACTAGCGGGAATTGTTACAGATACGCAGTATTTT
TRBV7-8	TRBD2	.	TRBJ2-7	CASSSTSGTYEQYF	TGTGCCAGCAGCTCCACTAGCGGGACCTACGAGCAGTACTTC
TRBV25-1	.	.	TRBJ1-1	CASRQMNTEAFF	TGTGCCAGCAGGCAGATGAACACTGAAGCTTTCTTT
TRBV7-2	TRBD1	.	TRBJ2-7	CASSHYGQGADEQYF	TGTGCCAGCAGCCACTACGGGCAGGGGGCCGACGAGCAGTACTTC
TRBV5-1	TRBD1	.	TRBJ1-2	CASSSAERTGGYGYTF	TGCGCCAGCAGCAGTGCAGAAAGGACAGGGGGCTATGGCTACACCTTC
TRBV4-3	.	.	TRBJ1-2	CASSQGQNYGYTF	TGCGCCAGCAGCCAAGGACAGAACTATGGCTACACCTTC
TRBV4-3	.	.	TRBJ1-5	CASSQDLTGSNQPQHF	TGCGCCAGCAGCCAAGATCTAACGGGGAGCAATCAGCCCCAGCATTTT
TRBV28	.	once	TRBJ1-2	CASSLPGAFDGYTF	TGTGCCAGCAGTTTGCCAGGGGCATTCGACGGCTACACCTTC
TRBV5-1	TRBD1	.	TRBJ1-1	CASSLDGTANTEAFF	TGCGCCAGCAGCTTGGACGGGACAGCAAACACTGAAGCTTTCTTT
TRBV13	.	.	TRBJ2-7	CASSPRGLPSSGGLYEQYF	TGTGCCAGCAGCCCCAGAGGCCTCCCATCGAGCGGAGGGCTCTACGAGCAGTACTTC
TRBV29-1	.	.	TRBJ1-2	CSVDSRGNYGYTF	TGCAGCGTGGACTCACGGGGGAACTATGGCTACACCTTC
TRBV28	.	once	TRBJ1-1	CASSLWTGGGAEAFF	TGTGCCAGCAGTTTATGGACGGGGGGCGGGGCTGAAGCTTTCTTT
TRBV11-3	.	once	TRBJ1-3	CASSPGGLFQEDTIYF	TGTGCCAGCAGCCCCGGAGGGCTCTTTCAAGAGGACACCATATATTTT
TRBV6-5	.	.	TRBJ1-5	CASSYYGQPQHF	TGTGCCAGCAGTTACTATGGCCAGCCCCAGCATTTT
TRBV19	TRBD1	once	TRBJ1-2	CASGQGVNYGYTF	TGTGCCAGCGGACAGGGAGTAAACTATGGCTACACCTTC
TRBV27	.	.	TRBJ2-5	CASSFYGGRKTQYF	TGTGCCAGCAGTTTTTACGGGGGGCGAAAGACCCAGTACTTC
TRBV4-2	.	.	TRBJ2-3	CASSPRADTQYF	TGTGCCAGCAGCCCGCGGGCTGATACGCAGTATTTT
TRBV7-2	TRBD1	.	TRBJ2-3	CASSPGTGYWPDTQYF	TGTGCCAGCAGCCCTGGGACAGGATATTGGCCAGATACGCAGTATTTT
TRBV29-1	TRBD1	.	TRBJ1-4	CSVPTGSRLFF	TGCAGCGTTCCGACAGGGAGCCGACTTTTTTTT
TRBV9	TRBD1	.	TRBJ2-5	CASSVTGGRQETQYF	TGTGCCAGCAGCGTCACAGGGGGGAGGCAAGAGACCCAGTACTTC
TRBV7-2	.	.	TRBJ2-7	CASSPAVEQYF	TGTGCCAGCAGCCCCGCGGTTGAGCAGTACTTC
TRBV4-2	TRBD2	.	TRBJ2-7	CASSQPGTSGGYEQYF	TGTGCCAGCAGCCAACCCGGGACTAGCGGGGGCTACGAGCAGTACTTC
TRBV7-3	.	few	TRBJ1-1	CASSSGTNTEAFF	TGTGCCAGCAGCTCGGGTACGAACACTGAAGCTTTCTTT
TRBV4-1	TRBD2	.	TRBJ2-5	CASSQGASGGDETQYF	TGCGCCAGCAGCCAAGGTGCTAGCGGGGGGGACGAGACCCAGTACTTC
TRBV4-1	TRBD1	.	TRBJ2-5	CASSQAGTAQETQYF	TGCGCCAGCAGCCAAGCGGGGACAGCACAAGAGACCCAGTACTTC
TRBV19	TRBD2	once	TRBJ2-5	CASAGLGGGQETQYF	TGTGCCAGCGCGGGTCTTGGGGGGGGGCAAGAGACCCAGTACTTC
TRBV7-2	TRBD1	.	TRBJ1-2	CASSLAWDRAGYGYTF	TGTGCCAGCAGCTTAGCCTGGGACAGGGCAGGGTATGGCTACACCTTC
TRBV27	.	.	TRBJ1-6	CASRLAGDFYSPLHF	TGTGCCAGCAGACTGGCCGGGGATTTCTATTCACCCCTCCACTTT
TRBV7-2	TRBD2	.	TRBJ2-5	CASSYPRAGGGRRETQYF	TGTGCCAGCAGCTACCCCAGGGCGGGGGGGGGCCGGAGAGAGACCCAGTACTTC
TRBV5-6	.	.	TRBJ2-7	CASSPIAESSYEQYF	TGTGCCAGCAGCCCCATAGCGGAAAGCTCCTACGAGCAGTACTTC
TRBV12-3/TRBV12-4	TRBD1	few	TRBJ1-2	CASTFGQGKGYTF	TGTGCCAGCACTTTCGGACAGGGTAAAGGCTACACCTTC
TRBV27	.	.	TRBJ2-3	CASSPGEGRGTDTQYF	TGTGCCAGCAGCCCCGGTGAGGGAAGGGGCACAGATACGCAGTATTTT
TRBV30	TRBD2	.	TRBJ2-3	CAWSPLAGGSYTQYF	TGTGCCTGGAGTCCCTTAGCGGGAGGTTCATATACGCAGTATTTT